What follows are 23 T cell receptor beta chains derived from one specimen sequenced in a study of T-cell memory formation after mild COVID-19. In TCRdb, the 5' RACE reads were re-called with MiXCR into one record per CDR3 protein. The table shows 350,000 to 500,000 distinct CDR3 sequences, with about 25% occurring only once. Sequenced: PBMCs or a T cell subset sorted from them (not recorded which). These TCRs come from an adult woman who had mild COVID-19 (a few samples of this study predate the infection). Cell type and time point are not known.

This clonotype was observed a handful of times. This chain uses TRBV7-9 with TRBJ2-2; D call uncertain. With 6 bases removed from V and 2 bases from J, the gap between germline ends came to 19 bases. The V gene's germline CDR1 is SEHNR and CDR2 FQNEAQ (reference sequence). This CDR3 is built from 17 residues. CDR3 nucleotide sequence: TGTGCCAGCAGGGATACCATGAGGCACCTAAACACCGGGGAGCTGTTTTTT. Translating it yields CASRDTMRHLNTGELFF. The full variable domain, rest sourced from reference TRBV7-9 and TRBJ2-2, is DTGVSQNPRHKITKRGQNVTFRCDPISEHNRLYWYRQTLGQGPEFLTYFQNEAQLEKSRLLSDRFSAERPKGSFSTLEIQRTEQGDSAMYLCASRDTMRHLNTGELFFGEGSRLTVL.

This clonotype was counted a few times. The chain links TRBV12-3 or TRBV12-4 to TRBJ2-7, with a weak D call TRBD1 (6 bases). Trimming cost V 6 bases and J 2 bases, with 14 bases left between them. This CDR3 has 14 residues. DNA of the CDR3: TGTGCCAGCAGCCACCAGGGGCCAGCCTACGAGCAGTACTTC. Its translation: CASSHQGPAYEQYF.

This clonotype was detected only a few times. The chain employs TRBV27 and TRBJ2-3; maybe TRBD1 (6 bases). This CDR3 spans 15 amino acids. Germline CDR1 is MNHEY and CDR2 is SMNVEV (reference sequence). Trimming pared 6 bases from V and 0 bases from J, leaving 13 bases between. CDR3 sequence reads: CASSPGQWSTDTQYF. The CDR3 DNA follows: TGTGCCAGCAGCCCCGGACAGTGGAGCACAGATACGCAGTATTTT.

The sample holds many counts of this clonotype. The chain joins TRBV12-3 or TRBV12-4 to TRBJ2-1, with 8 bases lining up with TRBD2. The CDR3 runs 15 residues. J was trimmed by 10 bases and V by 1 base; bases with no gene match: 9. CDR3 bases: TGTGCCAGCAGTTTAGATGGTAGCGGGATGGGAGAGCAGTTCTTC. It encodes CASSLDGSGMGEQFF.

CDR3 region: CASKRAVSSYEQYF. As DNA, the CDR3 is TGTGCCAGCAAAAGGGCCGTTTCGTCCTACGAGCAGTACTTC. The rearrangement links TRBV6-2 or TRBV6-3 to TRBJ2-7; D unresolved. This CDR3 is 14 amino acids long. Germline assignment: CDR1 MNHEY and CDR2 SVGEGT. V was cut by 7 bases and J by 1 base, with 14 bases left in between.

The chain recombines TRBV19 with TRBJ1-1; tentative D call: TRBD1 (6 bases). Between the trimmed V and J ends, which lost 3 bases and 11 bases, there was a span of 16 bases. The CDR3 is 13 amino acids. CDR1 is LNHDA, CDR2 SQIVND, per germline (reference sequence). The CDR3 DNA follows: TGTGCCAGTAGTATTGGCCAGGGGCTCGGGGCTTTCTTT. Its translation: CASSIGQGLGAFF.

The V call is TRBV10-3, the J call TRBJ2-5; 10 bases are a match to TRBD2. Germline V gives CDR1 ENHRY, CDR2 SYGVKD. Trimming removed 5 bases from V and 1 base from J; junction bases left unmatched: 1. The CDR3 has 14 amino acids. CDR3: CAISSGRGQETQYF. Here the CDR3 DNA reads TGTGCCATCAGTAGCGGGAGGGGCCAAGAGACCCAGTACTTC.

J is TRBJ2-1 and V is TRBV24-1; D remains ambiguous. This CDR3 contains 13 residues. Germline assignment: CDR1 KGHDR and CDR2 SFDVKD. V lost 0 bases to trimming and J lost 8 bases, with 7 bases between them. CDR3 sequence (DNA): TGTGCCACCAGTGATTTGGTCGTCCATGAGCAGTTCTTC. Protein: CATSDLVVHEQFF.

The chain couples TRBV2 to TRBJ1-2; D gene uncertain. Between the trimmed V and J ends, which lost 4 bases and 2 bases, there was a span of 11 bases. Germline CDR1 SNHLY, CDR2 FYNNEI. CDR3 length: 14 amino acids. The CDR3 DNA reads TGTGCCAGCAGTGGCTCCAGCCGAAACTATGGCTACACCTTC. It codes for CASSGSSRNYGYTF.

A single count supports this clonotype. The CDR3 sequence: CASSVAIRDGGEAFF. CDR3 coding DNA: TGTGCCAGCAGCGTAGCGATACGGGACGGAGGTGAAGCTTTCTTT. The V call is TRBV9, the J call TRBJ1-1; D is possibly TRBD1 (5 bases). CDR3 length: 15 amino acids. Germline V gene lookup returns CDR1 SGDLS and CDR2 YYNGEE. Trimming removed 0 bases at V and 7 bases at J, with 16 bases between.

In this sample, this clonotype turned up a few times. This chain joins TRBV9 and TRBJ2-5; a weak D match, TRBD1 (6 bases). CDR3 length: 13 residues. CDR1 and CDR2 from the germline V gene are SGDLS and YYNGEE. Trimming took 1 base from V and 5 from J, leaving 9 bases between them. The CDR3 loop is CASSVRGLETQYF. The CDR3 bases are TGTGCCAGCAGCGTAAGGGGGTTGGAGACCCAGTACTTC.

This chain joins TRBV12-3 or TRBV12-4 and TRBJ1-5; the D is unclear. Trimming cost V 6 bases and J 4 bases, with 10 bases left between them. The CDR3 sequence is 13 residues long. CDR3 in DNA: TGTGCCAGCAGGACGGTGGGGAATCAGCCCCAGCATTTT. Its protein product is CASRTVGNQPQHF.

The chain is built from TRBV7-2 and TRBJ1-1; D is uncertain. The CDR3 runs 12 residues. Germline assignment: CDR1 SGHTA and CDR2 FQGNSA. Trimming cost V 8 bases and J 7 bases, with 14 bases left between them. CDR3 amino acids: CASGPAYSEAFF. The CDR3 coding sequence is TGTGCCAGCGGGCCCGCCTATAGTGAAGCTTTCTTT. The whole variable domain, filled in from reference TRBV7-2 and TRBJ1-1, reads GAGVSQSPSNKVTEKGKDVELRCDPISGHTALYWYRQSLGQGLEFLIYFQGNSAPDKSGLPSDRFSAERTGGSVSTLTIQRTQQEDSAVYLCASGPAYSEAFFGQGTRLTVV.

This clonotype was seen many times. This chain links TRBV5-1 with TRBJ2-1, with TRBD2 as a possible D gene (5 bases). The V and J ends lost 4 bases and 6 bases respectively, with 14 bases between them. The CDR3 totals 14 residues. The V gene's germline CDR1 is SGHRS and CDR2 YFSETQ. In DNA, the CDR3 is TGCGCCAGCAGCCCTCGCTCGGGATTCAATGAGCAGTTCTTC. Protein product: CASSPRSGFNEQFF.

The V gene is TRBV12-3 or TRBV12-4, the J gene TRBJ2-7, with a weak D call TRBD2 (7 bases). This CDR3 comprises 13 residues. Deletions cut 9 bases from V and 4 bases from J, with 16 bases between. The DNA of the CDR3 is TGTGCCAGTCTAGGGGGGGCGGGGTACGAGCAGTACTTC. It translates to CASLGGAGYEQYF.

This clonotype appeared a few times. The chain joins TRBV24-1 to TRBJ2-7, with 7 positions matching TRBD1. The CDR3 runs 15 residues. V gave up 4 bases and J gave up 4 bases; unmatched junction bases: 9. Germline CDR1 and CDR2: KGHDR and SFDVKD. The CDR3 region is CATSDPTGNPYEQYF. The DNA for the CDR3 is TGTGCCACCAGTGACCCGACAGGGAACCCGTACGAGCAGTACTTC.

Many counts were recorded for this clonotype. The chain links TRBV20-1 to TRBJ2-7, with a tentative D call TRBD1 (6 bases). Germline V gene sequence: CDR1 DFQATT, CDR2 SNEGSKA (reference sequence). This CDR3 is 11 amino acids long. V shed 8 bases and J shed 5 bases, with 13 bases lying between them. The CDR3 nucleotides read TGCAGTCCAAAACAGGGTAACGAGCAGTACTTC. Translation: CSPKQGNEQYF.

This clonotype was seen a few times. The chain is built from TRBV6-1 and TRBJ1-5; TRBD1 is a possible D gene (5 bases). Per the germline V gene, CDR1 is MNHNS and CDR2 is SASEGT. The CDR3 loop spans 16 amino acids. The ends were cut back, 2 bases at V and 1 base at J, with 12 bases in the middle. The DNA for the CDR3 is TGTGCCAGCAGTGAATGGACCCGGGACAGCAATCAGCCCCAGCATTTT. It specifies CASSEWTRDSNQPQHF.

CDR3 sequence (DNA): TGTGCCAGCAGACGGACTAGCGGTGTTTCCTACAATGAGCAGTTCTTC. It is translated as CASRRTSGVSYNEQFF. The chain links TRBV6-5 to TRBJ2-1, with 10 bases identical to TRBD2. The junction had 6 bases not matched to a gene; V was cut back by 6 bases and J by 1 base. Germline V CDR1 and CDR2: MNHEY, SVGAGI. The length of the CDR3 is 16 residues.

This clonotype was counted between two and nine times. V gene TRBV9 combines with J gene TRBJ2-7; TRBD2 matches 7 bases. The CDR3 runs to 17 residues. V was clipped by 4 bases and J by 0 bases; unmatched bases: 13. Germline CDR1 SGDLS, CDR2 YYNGEE. In DNA form, the CDR3 reads TGTGCCAGCAGCCCTCATGGGGGGGACTCGATCTCCTACGAGCAGTACTTC. This encodes CASSPHGGDSISYEQYF.

A few counts support this clonotype. This chain joins TRBV6-6 and TRBJ2-1; possibly TRBD2 for D (6 bases). With 6 bases removed from V and 0 bases from J, the gap between germline ends came to 9 bases. The germline V gene encodes CDR1 MNHNY and CDR2 SVGAGI (reference sequence). The CDR3 consists of 14 residues. As DNA, the CDR3 is TGTGCCAGCAGGCCGGGACTCTCCTACAATGAGCAGTTCTTC. This codes for CASRPGLSYNEQFF.

CDR3 DNA: TGTGCCAGCAGCGCGGTAGGGAGGCAGGGGATGCCTAATGAAAAACTGTTTTTT. This gives the protein CASSAVGRQGMPNEKLFF. The chain uses TRBV7-9 and TRBJ1-4; D may be TRBD1 (6 bases). V was clipped by 5 bases and J by 3 bases, with 22 bases between them. Germline V gene data show CDR1 as SEHNR and CDR2 as FQNEAQ (reference sequence). The CDR3 has 18 amino acids.

This clonotype was seen only a few times. V is TRBV7-6 and J is TRBJ2-2; 11 bases match TRBD2. Germline CDR1 and CDR2: SGHVS and FNYEAQ. This CDR3 spans 16 amino acids. J lost 1 base, V lost 7 bases, and 5 bases had no gene match. DNA for the CDR3: TGTGCCAGCACCCAACTAGCGGGGGTGAACACCGGGGAGCTGTTTTTT. It codes for CASTQLAGVNTGELFF.